This T cell receptor (beta chain) comes out of a study of cytomegalovirus exposure and HLA in healthy donors. The V gene's germline CDR1 is SGHRS and CDR2 YFSETQ. The CDR3 consists of 13 residues. V lost 1 base and J lost 0, with 4 bases in between. It was with 60 Vbeta and 13 Jbeta primers that the PCR ran. Generated by immunoSEQ multiplex PCR, the TCRdb table keeps only in-frame clones and is missing some. The sample has 150,000 to 200,000 clones, over 65% seen once. Sequenced input: PBMCs. This chain joins TRBV5-1 and TRBJ1-2; unclear D gene. The TCR sequence derives from a boy between 2 and 10 years old in good health and CMV-seronegative. This CDR3 is CASSLTANYGYTF. The CDR3 region has the DNA TGCGCCAGCAGCTTGACAGCTAACTATGGCTACACCTTC.